The rows below give T cell receptor beta chains drawn from one sample of a study of T cells in Graves' hyperthyroidism and ophthalmopathy. TCRdb itself ran the multiplex PCR reads through MiXCR, one entry per CDR3 protein. The sample records 480,000 or so distinct CDR3 sequences, over 45% being singletons. The specimen was peripheral blood or thyroid tissue (not recorded which). The receptors were gathered from an adult woman with Graves' disease, either hyperthyroidism or ophthalmopathy (not recorded which). Each CDR3 is given with its conserved first and last residue. A D gene is named only where the DNA matches it firmly. Size values are once, few and many counts, or a class for expanded clones, and some rows have none.

DNA: TGTGCCAGTGCAGGGGTAATTGGGGCCAACGTCCTGACTTTC
CDR3: CASAGVIGANVLTF
J: TRBJ2-6
size: NA
D: NA
V: TRBV19

DNA: TGTGCCAGCAGGCAGACAGTTAGCAATCAGCCCCAGCATTTT
CDR3: CASRQTVSNQPQHF
J: TRBJ1-5
size: many
D: NA
V: TRBV12-3/TRBV12-4

DNA: TGTGCCAGCAGCGCCCCGGGGCAGGGGTTCCAAGAGACCCAGTACTTC
CDR3: CASSAPGQGFQETQYF
J: TRBJ2-5
size: once
D: NA
V: TRBV11-1

DNA: TGTGCCAGCAGGTTACAGGGGATGGGCTATGGCTACACCTTC
CDR3: CASRLQGMGYGYTF
J: TRBJ1-2
size: NA
D: TRBD1
V: TRBV12-3/TRBV12-4

DNA: TGCGCCAGCAACCCCGGAGCTACATCCAACACCGGGGAGCTGTTTTTT
CDR3: CASNPGATSNTGELFF
J: TRBJ2-2
size: NA
D: NA
V: TRBV5-1

DNA: TGCGCCAGCAGCTTACAAGTCACCGGGGAGCTGTTTTTT
CDR3: CASSLQVTGELFF
J: TRBJ2-2
size: many
D: NA
V: TRBV5-1

DNA: TGTGCCAGCAGCTTACCGTCGGAGACCCAGTACTTC
CDR3: CASSLPSETQYF
J: TRBJ2-5
size: NA
D: NA
V: TRBV7-9

DNA: TGCGCCAGCAGCCAAGGGGACAGAGATAATGAAAAACTGTTTTTT
CDR3: CASSQGDRDNEKLFF
J: TRBJ1-4
size: many
D: TRBD1
V: TRBV4-1

DNA: TGCGCCAGCAGCGAAGGGGGTTCTGGGGCCAACGTCCTGACTTTC
CDR3: CASSEGGSGANVLTF
J: TRBJ2-6
size: many
D: NA
V: TRBV5-1

DNA: TGCAGCGTTGCAGGGGGCCGGTCCCACGAGCAGTACTTC
CDR3: CSVAGGRSHEQYF
J: TRBJ2-7
size: few
D: TRBD1
V: TRBV29-1

DNA: TGTGCCAGCACTCCGCTCGCGGGTGGATACGAAAAACTGTTTTTT
CDR3: CASTPLAGGYEKLFF
J: TRBJ1-4
size: many
D: NA
V: TRBV16

DNA: TGTGCCACCAGTGATTGGGACAGCTATAACTATGGCTACACCTTC
CDR3: CATSDWDSYNYGYTF
J: TRBJ1-2
size: NA
D: TRBD1
V: TRBV24-1

DNA: TGTGCCAGCAGCCACCGGGACAGGGCTGGCTACACCTTC
CDR3: CASSHRDRAGYTF
J: TRBJ1-2
size: NA
D: TRBD1
V: TRBV7-9

DNA: TGTGCCAGCAGCGTACCCAAGACAGGGGTCTTAACTGAAGCTTTCTTT
CDR3: CASSVPKTGVLTEAFF
J: TRBJ1-1
size: many
D: TRBD1
V: TRBV9

DNA: TGCAGTGCTAAACAGACAGCGGGGAAGCCCCAGCATTTT
CDR3: CSAKQTAGKPQHF
J: TRBJ1-5
size: once
D: NA
V: TRBV20-1

DNA: TGTGCCAGTAGTATGGAGGGGAGTTGGAATCAGCCCCAGCATTTT
CDR3: CASSMEGSWNQPQHF
J: TRBJ1-5
size: many
D: NA
V: TRBV19

DNA: TGTGCCAGCACTCTCGGTTGGGGGAACACTGAAGCTTTCTTT
CDR3: CASTLGWGNTEAFF
J: TRBJ1-1
size: many
D: NA
V: TRBV6-2/TRBV6-3

DNA: TGCAGCGTTCCTTCGGGGAGCTCTGGGGCCAACGTCCTGACTTTC
CDR3: CSVPSGSSGANVLTF
J: TRBJ2-6
size: many
D: NA
V: TRBV29-1

DNA: TGTGCCACCAGCCCTTATCAGGCTACGACCTCTAACTATGGCTACACCTTC
CDR3: CATSPYQATTSNYGYTF
J: TRBJ1-2
size: NA
D: NA
V: TRBV15

DNA: TGTGCCAGCAGTTTTAGATCCAGGGGGCGGAAGGAAAAACTGTTTTTT
CDR3: CASSFRSRGRKEKLFF
J: TRBJ1-4
size: NA
D: TRBD1
V: TRBV28

DNA: TGTGCCATGAGACAGGGGTTGAACACTGAAGCTTTCTTT
CDR3: CAMRQGLNTEAFF
J: TRBJ1-1
size: NA
D: TRBD1
V: TRBV10-3

DNA: TGTACCAGCCTAACCGGGACAGGGTTTTATCAGCCCCAGCATTTT
CDR3: CTSLTGTGFYQPQHF
J: TRBJ1-5
size: NA
D: TRBD1
V: TRBV6-1

DNA: TGTGCCAGCAGCGTAGAGCCTAGCTTCGAGCAGTACTTC
CDR3: CASSVEPSFEQYF
J: TRBJ2-7
size: NA
D: NA
V: TRBV9

DNA: TGCAGCGTTGAAGGGGGTCACTACGAGCAGTACTTC
CDR3: CSVEGGHYEQYF
J: TRBJ2-7
size: NA
D: NA
V: TRBV29-1

DNA: TGCAGTGAACAGGGGGCGAGCACTGAAGCTTTCTTT
CDR3: CSEQGASTEAFF
J: TRBJ1-1
size: few
D: TRBD1
V: TRBV20-1

DNA: TGTGCCAGCAGTGAATGGAGCGGCGGCTCCTACGAGCAGTACTTC
CDR3: CASSEWSGGSYEQYF
J: TRBJ2-7
size: NA
D: NA
V: TRBV25-1

DNA: NA
CDR3: CASSFYICSATPYTGPEQYF
J: TRBJ2-7
size: NA
D: NA
V: TRBV7-2

DNA: TGTGCCACCAGCAAGGGATTTGGGGTAGAGACCCAGTACTTC
CDR3: CATSKGFGVETQYF
J: TRBJ2-5
size: many
D: NA
V: TRBV15

DNA: TGCAGCGTTGAAGAGGGAATGGGTGGCTACACCTTC
CDR3: CSVEEGMGGYTF
J: TRBJ1-2
size: few
D: NA
V: TRBV29-1

DNA: TGTGCCAGCAGCTTATCTCTAACGGGTGATGAGCAGTACTTC
CDR3: CASSLSLTGDEQYF
J: TRBJ2-7
size: NA
D: NA
V: TRBV7-9

DNA: TGCAGTGCTCCTGGACAGAGCTACACCTTC
CDR3: CSAPGQSYTF
J: TRBJ1-2
size: NA
D: NA
V: TRBV20-1

DNA: TGTGCCAGCAGAGTGGGGGGAACCTCATACGAGCAGTACTTC
CDR3: CASRVGGTSYEQYF
J: TRBJ2-7
size: few
D: NA
V: TRBV2

DNA: TGTGCCAGCAGCTTTCCGAATTCCGATCAGCCCCAGCATTTT
CDR3: CASSFPNSDQPQHF
J: TRBJ1-5
size: NA
D: NA
V: TRBV7-9

DNA: TGTGCCAGCACCCTTGGACAGGGGGTTGTCAACTATGGCTACACCTTC
CDR3: CASTLGQGVVNYGYTF
J: TRBJ1-2
size: NA
D: TRBD1
V: TRBV9

DNA: TGTGCCAGCACCCCCCTAGCTGAGTCCTACAATGAGCAGTTCTTC
CDR3: CASTPLAESYNEQFF
J: TRBJ2-1
size: NA
D: NA
V: TRBV12-3/TRBV12-4

DNA: TGTGCCAGCAGCTTTCGGGCAGGGGGCGCCCAGTACTTC
CDR3: CASSFRAGGAQYF
J: TRBJ2-5
size: NA
D: TRBD1
V: TRBV7-2

DNA: TGTGCCAGCAGCTTAGGGGGGGGTGGCTGGGAGACCCAGTACTTC
CDR3: CASSLGGGGWETQYF
J: TRBJ2-5
size: NA
D: TRBD2
V: TRBV7-2

DNA: TGTGCCATCGGGGGGCTAGCGGGAAAGGCTGGGGCCAACGTCCTGACTTTC
CDR3: CAIGGLAGKAGANVLTF
J: TRBJ2-6
size: many
D: TRBD2
V: TRBV10-3

DNA: TGTGCCAGCAGCCCTCCCGGGACAGCCTATGGCTACACCTTC
CDR3: CASSPPGTAYGYTF
J: TRBJ1-2
size: NA
D: TRBD1
V: TRBV7-2

DNA: TGTGCCAGCACCAAAGGGGGGCTAAATCAGCCCCAGCATTTT
CDR3: CASTKGGLNQPQHF
J: TRBJ1-5
size: many
D: NA
V: TRBV12-3/TRBV12-4

DNA: TGTGCCAGCAGCTACGGACAGGGGATACTAGAGACCCAGTACTTC
CDR3: CASSYGQGILETQYF
J: TRBJ2-5
size: once
D: TRBD1
V: TRBV7-2

DNA: TGTGCCACCAGCCCCCGTCTCGGCTCTGGAAACACCATATATTTT
CDR3: CATSPRLGSGNTIYF
J: TRBJ1-3
size: many
D: NA
V: TRBV15

DNA: TGCAGCGTTGCTGGTGGACCTAGCACAGATACGCAGTATTTT
CDR3: CSVAGGPSTDTQYF
J: TRBJ2-3
size: NA
D: NA
V: TRBV29-1

DNA: TGTGCCAGCAGTTGGACTAGCGGACACTCCTACGAGCAGTACTTC
CDR3: CASSWTSGHSYEQYF
J: TRBJ2-7
size: NA
D: TRBD2
V: TRBV5-4

DNA: TGTGCCAGCAGCTCTTACAGGGTCTCAGGAGAGCAGTACTTC
CDR3: CASSSYRVSGEQYF
J: TRBJ2-7
size: NA
D: NA
V: TRBV7-2

DNA: TGTGCCAGCAGCTTAGGACACAACGTAGGCTACACCTTC
CDR3: CASSLGHNVGYTF
J: TRBJ1-2
size: NA
D: NA
V: TRBV7-8